This T cell receptor beta chain was recorded in a study of blood T cell repertoires in COVID-19. Those who participated ranged in age from roughly 18 to 90 years and resided in about two dozen US areas. Exposed volunteers were people who met a COVID-19 case within 2 weeks before study entry. The assay was immunoSEQ multiplex PCR, and TCRdb's table has in-frame clones only and misses some. Here the sample spans 350,000 to 450,000 clones, about 89% being singletons. V was clipped by 0 bases and J by 5 bases; unmatched bases: 4. The CDR3 has 15 residues. Germline V gene data show CDR1 as SGHKS and CDR2 as YYEKEE (reference sequence).

This receptor was obtained from a woman aged 40 to 49 who had been exposed to COVID-19. The genes are TRBV5-5 and TRBJ1-2; 10 bases are a match to TRBD1. The sequenced sample consisted of PBMCs or T cells enriched from blood (not recorded which). This CDR3 is CASSLEDRGFYGYTF. In nucleotides, the CDR3 is TGTGCCAGCAGCTTGGAGGACAGGGGGTTTTATGGCTACACCTTC.